The 7 T cell receptor beta chains given below trace back to one sample, sequenced in a study of blood T cell repertoires in COVID-19. Libraries were prepared by immunoSEQ multiplex PCR; TCRdb keeps only in-frame clonotypes and omits some of them. There are some 24,000 clones in the sample; about nine tenths occur only once, and 9% to 10% lies in the top ten. The sequenced sample consisted of peripheral blood. Receptors originate from a man aged 65 to 79 with acute or convalescent COVID-19.

This chain links TRBV2 with TRBJ1-1; 9 bases match TRBD1. The trim removed 6 bases at V and 0 bases at J, leaving 8 bases unmatched. This CDR3 spans 16 amino acids. Germline CDR1 is SNHLY and CDR2 is FYNNEI. The CDR3 DNA is TGTGCCAGCAGGAGCCTGGGGACAGGGTTGAACACTGAAGCTTTCTTT. Amino acid sequence: CASRSLGTGLNTEAFF. The whole variable domain, remainder taken from reference TRBV2 and TRBJ1-1, is EPEVTQTPSHQVTQMGQEVILRCVPISNHLYFYWYRQILGQKVEFLVSFYNNEISEKSEIFDDQFSVERPDGSNFTLKIRSTKLEDSAMYFCASRSLGTGLNTEAFFGQGTRLTVV.

The rearrangement links TRBV28 to TRBJ1-5; possible D gene TRBD1, 6 bases. The CDR3 extends over 16 amino acids. Trimming took 7 bases from V and 2 from J, leaving 18 bases between them. The germline gives CDR1 MDHEN, CDR2 SYDVKM. The CDR3 DNA sequence: TGTGCCAGCACTTTGAGGGGGAATAGTGGCAATCAGCCCCAGCATTTT. This codes for CASTLRGNSGNQPQHF.

The rearrangement links TRBV29-1 to TRBJ1-1, with D possibly TRBD1 on 6 matching bases. This CDR3 is built from 11 residues. Germline V gene lookup returns CDR1 SQVTM and CDR2 ANQGSEA. The germline V and J ends were trimmed by 6 bases and 4 bases, with 9 bases remaining between them. CDR3 sequence: CSVEDSTEAFF. The CDR3 DNA reads TGCAGCGTCGAGGACAGCACTGAAGCTTTCTTT.

The V call is TRBV5-4, the J call TRBJ2-2; 13 bases are shared with TRBD2. V lost 10 bases to trimming and J lost 6 bases; unmatched junction nucleotides: 9. Per germline, CDR1 SGHNT and CDR2 YYREEE (reference sequence). This CDR3 contains 15 residues. CDR3 bases: TGTGCCTCGGCCCGGACTAGCGGGAGTCCCGGGGAGCTGTTTTTT. Its translation is CASARTSGSPGELFF.

V is TRBV29-1 and J is TRBJ2-7; D is uncertain. Trimming removed 6 bases from V and 5 bases from J, with 11 bases in between. There are 11 residues in the CDR3. CDR1 is SQVTM and CDR2 is ANQGSEA in the germline V gene. The CDR3 is CSVRLVHEQYF. The CDR3, as DNA: TGCAGCGTCAGATTGGTTCACGAGCAGTACTTC.

The chain carries TRBV28 and TRBJ2-7; TRBD1 agrees at 10 bases. The CDR3 runs 13 residues. V gave up 6 bases and J gave up 6 bases; unmatched junction bases: 5. Germline-derived CDR1 and CDR2 are MDHEN and SYDVKM. As DNA, the CDR3 is TGTGCCAGCAGGACGGGACAGGGGTTCGAGCAGTACTTC. This codes for CASRTGQGFEQYF.

This clone was observed once. The chain carries TRBV6-6 and TRBJ2-2; maybe TRBD1 (6 bases). Trimming took 5 bases from V and 2 from J, leaving 18 bases between them. The germline V gene has CDR1 MNHNY and CDR2 SVGAGI (reference sequence). This CDR3 comprises 17 residues. The CDR3 loop is CASSPWTVGLNTGELFF. The CDR3 DNA sequence: TGTGCCAGCAGTCCGTGGACAGTGGGCTTAAACACCGGGGAGCTGTTTTTT.